These 9 T cell receptor beta chains came from one sample sequenced in a study of T cell repertoires in cytomegalovirus infection. No antigen has been identified for these receptors. TCRdb re-called the reads through MiXCR, storing one row per CDR3 protein. The table lists 450,000 to 650,000 distinct CDR3 sequences, about 39% of them singletons. Material: cultured PBMCs, obtained from culture after CMV antigen stimulation. Receptors originate from a human donor in good health (CMV status not recorded). Some clones in this sample may be carry-over from other donors' samples.

This clonotype was found a few times. The chain employs TRBV2 and TRBJ2-7; TRBD1 might be the D (6 bases). The CDR3 is 12 residues long. From germline, CDR1 is SNHLY and CDR2 FYNNEI. V shed 11 bases and J shed 0 bases, with 11 bases lying between them. The CDR3 protein is CAGGQSSYEQYF. DNA for the CDR3: TGTGCCGGCGGACAGAGCTCCTACGAGCAGTACTTC.

This clonotype was seen a few times. V is TRBV12-5 and J is TRBJ2-3; TRBD1 agrees at 7 bases. The germline CDR1 and CDR2 sequences are LGHNT and FRNRAP. The trim removed 0 bases at V and 5 bases at J, leaving 8 bases unmatched. The CDR3 has 16 residues. The CDR3 protein is CASGLVRSGGGDTQYF. Written as DNA, the CDR3 is TGTGCTAGTGGTTTGGTAAGGTCAGGGGGTGGAGATACGCAGTATTTT.

This chain joins TRBV20-1 and TRBJ2-1; a possible D gene is TRBD2 (6 bases). Germline CDR1 DFQATT, CDR2 SNEGSKA (reference sequence). The V and J ends lost 6 bases and 7 bases respectively, with 13 bases between them. This CDR3 region has 12 residues. The DNA of the CDR3 is TGCAGTGCCAACTTAGCGGAGAATGAGCAGTTCTTC. It codes for CSANLAENEQFF.

The table lists this clonotype with a few counts. The V gene is TRBV6-2 or TRBV6-3, the J gene TRBJ1-1, with a tentative D call TRBD1 (5 bases). Germline V gives CDR1 MNHEY, CDR2 SVGEGT. The CDR3 extends over 15 amino acids. With 6 bases removed from V and 1 base from J, the gap between germline ends came to 15 bases. CDR3 residues: CASRRPSRGNTEAFF. CDR3 DNA sequence: TGTGCCAGCAGGCGACCCTCTAGGGGGAACACTGAAGCTTTCTTT.

The chain joins TRBV29-1 to TRBJ1-1; tentative D call: TRBD1 (5 bases). In germline, CDR1 is SQVTM, CDR2 ANQGSEA. The CDR3 has 11 residues. Trimming left V 3 bases short and J 11 bases short, with 13 bases between. The CDR3: CSVDLDSWAFF. The CDR3 nucleotides are TGCAGCGTTGACCTCGACAGCTGGGCTTTCTTT.

The chain employs TRBV6-8 and TRBJ2-6; unclear D gene. Germline CDR1 is MNHGY and CDR2 is SAAAGT. Trimming took off 6 bases at V and 2 bases at J, with 5 bases between the two ends. The CDR3 totals 13 residues. CDR3 DNA: TGTGCCAGCAGGAGGACTGGGGCCAACGTCCTGACTTTC. Translation gives CASRRTGANVLTF.

This chain joins TRBV12-3 or TRBV12-4 and TRBJ1-5; TRBD1 is a possible D gene (6 bases). Trimming cost V 3 bases and J 1 base, with 10 bases left between them. The CDR3 sequence is 15 residues long. The CDR3 here is CASSFQGRSNQPQHF. In DNA, the CDR3 is TGTGCCAGCAGTTTTCAGGGGAGGAGCAATCAGCCCCAGCATTTT.

A few counts support this clonotype. The chain is built from TRBV27 and TRBJ1-5, with 9 bases identical to TRBD1. This CDR3 region has 17 residues. The V gene end was trimmed by 5 bases and the J gene end by 7 bases; junction bases not matched to a gene: 15. CDR1 and CDR2 (germline): MNHEY, SMNVEV (reference sequence). Here the CDR3 reads CASSPPGQGSLRQPQHF. Here the CDR3 DNA reads TGTGCCAGCAGTCCTCCGGGACAGGGAAGTTTAAGACAGCCCCAGCATTTT.

This clonotype has a handful of counts. This chain connects TRBV7-8 to TRBJ2-2; tentatively, D is TRBD1 (5 bases). Germline loops: CDR1 SGHVS, CDR2 FQNEAQ. CDR3 size: 15 residues. V was clipped by 5 bases and J by 7 bases, with 17 bases between them. The DNA for the CDR3 is TGTGCCAGCAGCCCGCATAAGGGGATGGGCGGGGAGCTGTTTTTT. It is translated as CASSPHKGMGGELFF.